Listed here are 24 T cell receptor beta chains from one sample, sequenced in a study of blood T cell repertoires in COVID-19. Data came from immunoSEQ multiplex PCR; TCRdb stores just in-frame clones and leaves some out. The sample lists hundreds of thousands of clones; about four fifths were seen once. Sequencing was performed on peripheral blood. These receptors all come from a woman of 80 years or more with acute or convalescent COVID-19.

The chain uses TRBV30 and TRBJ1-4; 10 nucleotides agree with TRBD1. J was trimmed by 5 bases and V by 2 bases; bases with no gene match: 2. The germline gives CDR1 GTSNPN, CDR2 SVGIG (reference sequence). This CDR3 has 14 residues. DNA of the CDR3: TGTGCCTGGAGTCTGGGACAGGGGAATGAAAAACTGTTTTTT. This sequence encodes CAWSLGQGNEKLFF.

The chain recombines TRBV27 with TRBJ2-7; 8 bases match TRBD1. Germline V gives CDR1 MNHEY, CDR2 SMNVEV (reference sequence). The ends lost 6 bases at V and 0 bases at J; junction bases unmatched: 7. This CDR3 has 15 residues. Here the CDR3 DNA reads TGTGCCAGCAGCAGATCGGGACAGGACTCCTACGAGCAGTACTTC. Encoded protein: CASSRSGQDSYEQYF.

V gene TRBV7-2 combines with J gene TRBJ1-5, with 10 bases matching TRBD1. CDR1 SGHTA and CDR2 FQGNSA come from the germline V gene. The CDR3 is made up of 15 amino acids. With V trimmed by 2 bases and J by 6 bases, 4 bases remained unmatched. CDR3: CASSLSTGGSQPQHF. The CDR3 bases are TGTGCCAGCAGCTTATCGACAGGGGGCAGTCAGCCCCAGCATTTT.

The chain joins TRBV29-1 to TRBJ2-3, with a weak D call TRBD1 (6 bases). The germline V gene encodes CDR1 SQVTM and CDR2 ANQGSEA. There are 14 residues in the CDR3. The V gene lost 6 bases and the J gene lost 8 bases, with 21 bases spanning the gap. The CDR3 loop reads CSVAQGIREGTQYF. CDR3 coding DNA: TGCAGCGTCGCTCAGGGGATCCGAGAGGGTACGCAGTATTTT.

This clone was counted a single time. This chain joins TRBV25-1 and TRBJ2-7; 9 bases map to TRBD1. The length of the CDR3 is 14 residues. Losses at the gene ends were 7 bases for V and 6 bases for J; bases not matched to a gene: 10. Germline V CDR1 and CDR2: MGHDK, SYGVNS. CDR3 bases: TGTGCCAGCAACACAGGGGGCGCAGTCCGCGAGCAGTACTTC. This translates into CASNTGGAVREQYF.

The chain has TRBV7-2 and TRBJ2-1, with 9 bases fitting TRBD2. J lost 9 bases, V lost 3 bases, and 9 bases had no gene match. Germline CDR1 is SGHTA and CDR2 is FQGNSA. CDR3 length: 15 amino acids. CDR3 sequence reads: CASSFFGTSSSEQFF. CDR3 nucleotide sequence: TGTGCCAGCAGCTTCTTCGGGACTAGCTCCTCTGAGCAGTTCTTC.

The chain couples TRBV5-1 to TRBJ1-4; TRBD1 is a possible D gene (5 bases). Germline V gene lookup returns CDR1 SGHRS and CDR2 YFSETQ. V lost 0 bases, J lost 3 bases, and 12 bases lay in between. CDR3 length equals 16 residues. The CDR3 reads CASSLEAAGANEKLFF. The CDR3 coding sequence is TGCGCCAGCAGCTTGGAGGCCGCGGGGGCTAATGAAAAACTGTTTTTT.

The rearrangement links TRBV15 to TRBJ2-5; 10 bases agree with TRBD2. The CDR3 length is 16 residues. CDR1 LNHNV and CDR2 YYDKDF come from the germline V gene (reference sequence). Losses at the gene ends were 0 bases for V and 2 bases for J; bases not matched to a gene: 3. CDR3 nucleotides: TGTGCCACCAGCAGAGAAGTAGCGGGGGGACAAGAGACCCAGTACTTC. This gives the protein CATSREVAGGQETQYF.

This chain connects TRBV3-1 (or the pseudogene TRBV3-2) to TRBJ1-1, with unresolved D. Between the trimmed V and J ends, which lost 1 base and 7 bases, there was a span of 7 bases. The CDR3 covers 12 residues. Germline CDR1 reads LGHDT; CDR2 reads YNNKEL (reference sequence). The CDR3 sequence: CASSQVNGEAFF. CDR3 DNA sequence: TGTGCCAGCAGCCAAGTTAACGGTGAAGCTTTCTTT.

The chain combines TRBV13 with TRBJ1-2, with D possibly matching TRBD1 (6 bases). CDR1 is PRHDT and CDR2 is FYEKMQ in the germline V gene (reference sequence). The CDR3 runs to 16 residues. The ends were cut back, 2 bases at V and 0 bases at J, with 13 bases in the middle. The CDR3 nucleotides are TGTGCCAGCAGCTTATTTTTGGGGGCAACTAACTATGGCTACACCTTC. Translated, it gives CASSLFLGATNYGYTF.

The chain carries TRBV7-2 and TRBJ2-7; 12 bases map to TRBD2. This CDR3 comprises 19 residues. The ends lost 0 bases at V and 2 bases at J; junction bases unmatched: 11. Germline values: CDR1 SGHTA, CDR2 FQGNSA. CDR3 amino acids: CASSLALRLAGVYTYEQYF. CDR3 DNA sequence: TGTGCCAGCAGCTTAGCGTTGAGACTAGCGGGGGTATATACCTACGAGCAGTACTTC.

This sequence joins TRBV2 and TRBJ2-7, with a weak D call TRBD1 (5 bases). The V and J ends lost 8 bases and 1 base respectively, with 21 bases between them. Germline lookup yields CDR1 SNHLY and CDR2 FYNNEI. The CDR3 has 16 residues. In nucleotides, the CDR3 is TGTGCCAGCTCGAGTGCCCGGGCACAGGCTTCCTACGAGCAGTACTTC. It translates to CASSSARAQASYEQYF.

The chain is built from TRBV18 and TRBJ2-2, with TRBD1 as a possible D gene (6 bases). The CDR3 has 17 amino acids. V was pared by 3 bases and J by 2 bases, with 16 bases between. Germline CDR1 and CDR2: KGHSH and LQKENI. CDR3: CASSPQSGVANTGELFF. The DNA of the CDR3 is TGTGCCAGCTCACCTCAGTCAGGGGTCGCCAACACCGGGGAGCTGTTTTTT.

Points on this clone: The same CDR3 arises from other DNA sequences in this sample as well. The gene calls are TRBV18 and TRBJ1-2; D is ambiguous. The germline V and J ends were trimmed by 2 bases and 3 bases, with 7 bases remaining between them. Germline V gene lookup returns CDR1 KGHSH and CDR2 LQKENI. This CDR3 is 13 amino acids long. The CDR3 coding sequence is TGTGCCAGCTCACCAGGCCGGGACTATGGCTACACCTTC. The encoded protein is CASSPGRDYGYTF. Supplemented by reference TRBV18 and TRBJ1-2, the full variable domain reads NAGVMQNPRHLVRRRGQEARLRCSPMKGHSHVYWYRQLPEEGLKFMVYLQKENIIDESGMPKERFSAEFPKEGPSILRIQQVVRGDSAAYFCASSPGRDYGYTFGSGTRLTVV.

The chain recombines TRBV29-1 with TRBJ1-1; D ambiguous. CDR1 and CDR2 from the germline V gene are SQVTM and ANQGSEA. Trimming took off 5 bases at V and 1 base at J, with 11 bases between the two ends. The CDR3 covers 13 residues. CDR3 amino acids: CSVRRVRNTEAFF. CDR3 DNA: TGCAGCGTTCGGAGGGTGCGGAACACTGAAGCTTTCTTT.

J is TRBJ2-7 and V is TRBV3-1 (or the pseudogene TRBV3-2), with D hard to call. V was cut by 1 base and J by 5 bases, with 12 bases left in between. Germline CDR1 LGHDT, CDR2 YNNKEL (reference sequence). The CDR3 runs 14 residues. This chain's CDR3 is CASSQGLSNHEQYF. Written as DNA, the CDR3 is TGTGCCAGCAGCCAAGGACTTTCCAATCACGAGCAGTACTTC.

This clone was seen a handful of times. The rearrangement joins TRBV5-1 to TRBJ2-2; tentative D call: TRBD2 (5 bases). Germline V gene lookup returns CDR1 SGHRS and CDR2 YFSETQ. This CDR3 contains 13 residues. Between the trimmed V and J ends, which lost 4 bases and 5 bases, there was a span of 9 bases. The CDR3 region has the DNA TGCGCCAGCAGCACCCCGGGGACCGGGGAGCTGTTTTTT. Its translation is CASSTPGTGELFF.

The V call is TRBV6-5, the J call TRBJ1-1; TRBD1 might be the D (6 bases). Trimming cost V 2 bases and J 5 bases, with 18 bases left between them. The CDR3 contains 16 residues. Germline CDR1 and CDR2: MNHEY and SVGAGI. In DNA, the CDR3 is TGTGCCAGCAGTTACGGTCGGGGAGGGGGGAAGACTGAAGCTTTCTTT. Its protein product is CASSYGRGGGKTEAFF.

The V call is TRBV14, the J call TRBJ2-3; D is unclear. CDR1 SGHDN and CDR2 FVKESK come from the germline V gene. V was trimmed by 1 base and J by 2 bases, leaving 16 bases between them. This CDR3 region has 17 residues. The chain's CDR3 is CASSQVSRPRYTDTQYF. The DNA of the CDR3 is TGTGCCAGCAGCCAAGTTTCTAGGCCCAGATACACAGATACGCAGTATTTT.

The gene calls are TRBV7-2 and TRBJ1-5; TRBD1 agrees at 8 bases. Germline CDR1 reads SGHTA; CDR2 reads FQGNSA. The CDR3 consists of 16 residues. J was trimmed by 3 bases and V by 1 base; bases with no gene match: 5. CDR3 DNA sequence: TGTGCCAGCAGCTTAGGGCAGGGGGCGATCAATCAGCCCCAGCATTTT. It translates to CASSLGQGAINQPQHF.

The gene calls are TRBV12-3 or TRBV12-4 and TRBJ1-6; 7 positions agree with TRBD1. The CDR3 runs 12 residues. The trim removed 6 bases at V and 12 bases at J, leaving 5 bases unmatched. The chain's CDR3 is CASRQGIRPLHF. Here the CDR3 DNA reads TGTGCCAGCAGACAGGGGATAAGACCCCTCCACTTT.

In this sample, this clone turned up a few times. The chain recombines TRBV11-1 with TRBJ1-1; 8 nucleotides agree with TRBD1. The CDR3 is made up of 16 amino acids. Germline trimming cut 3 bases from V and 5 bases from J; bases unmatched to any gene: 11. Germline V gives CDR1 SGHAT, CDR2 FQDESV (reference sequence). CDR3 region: CASSFSTTGVGTEAFF. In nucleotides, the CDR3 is TGTGCCAGCAGCTTCAGCACGACAGGGGTCGGTACTGAAGCTTTCTTT.

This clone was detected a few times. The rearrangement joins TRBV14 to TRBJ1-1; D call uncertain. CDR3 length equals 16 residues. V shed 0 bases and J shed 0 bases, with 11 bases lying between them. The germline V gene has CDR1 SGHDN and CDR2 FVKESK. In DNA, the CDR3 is TGTGCCAGCAGCCAAGATACTAGGCGGCTGAACACTGAAGCTTTCTTT. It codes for CASSQDTRRLNTEAFF.

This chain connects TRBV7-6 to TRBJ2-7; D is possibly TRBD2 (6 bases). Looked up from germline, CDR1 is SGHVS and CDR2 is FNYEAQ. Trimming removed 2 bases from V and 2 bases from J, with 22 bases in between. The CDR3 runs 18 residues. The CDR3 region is CASSLKSSTGEPTYEQYF. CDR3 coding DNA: TGTGCCAGCAGCTTAAAAAGCTCCACGGGAGAGCCTACCTACGAGCAGTACTTC. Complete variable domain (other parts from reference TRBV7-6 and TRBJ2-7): GAGVSQSPRYKVTKRGQDVALRCDPISGHVSLYWYRQALGQGPEFLTYFNYEAQQDKSGLPNDRFSAERPEGSISTLTIQRTEQRDSAMYRCASSLKSSTGEPTYEQYFGPGTRLTVT.